A selection of T cell receptor beta chains follows, all from one sample in a study of response to subunit inactivated influenza vaccine. Via MiXCR, TCRdb re-called the RT-PCR reads, giving one row per CDR3 protein. The data hold almost 600,000 distinct CDR3 sequences, with roughly 15% observed a single time. The sample in question was PBMCs from blood, obtained about 13 days after vaccination. These receptor sequences come from a man over 45 who received an inactivated influenza vaccine. CDR3s include the opening cysteine and the closing phenylalanine or tryptophan. The D gene is left open where the match is weak. The size of a clone is reported for some rows only, either as once, few or many, or as a class for expanded clones.

V gene	D gene	clone size	J gene	CDR3 DNA	CDR3 protein
TRBV21-1	NA	NA	TRBJ2-7	TGTGCCAGCAGCGCCGGGACAGGGAGTATCTACGAGCAGTACTTC	CASSAGTGSIYEQYF
TRBV11-2	TRBD2	NA	TRBJ2-7	TGTGCCAGCAGCTCGGGACTAGCGGGCCTTAGGGGCGAGCAGTACTTC	CASSSGLAGLRGEQYF
TRBV19	TRBD1	NA	TRBJ1-2	TGTGCCAGTACCTTTGACAGGGCGGGTGGCTACACCTTC	CASTFDRAGGYTF
TRBV27	TRBD1	NA	TRBJ2-4	TGTGCCAGCAGTGCACAGACAGGGACCATAGCCAAAAACATTCAGTACTTC	CASSAQTGTIAKNIQYF
TRBV20-1	NA	many	TRBJ1-2	TGCAGTGCTCCCCATGGGGCGGGCTATGGCTACACCTTC	CSAPHGAGYGYTF
TRBV18	TRBD2	few	TRBJ2-3	TGTGCCAGCTCGCCCCCTCGACTAGCGGGTCTCACAGATACGCAGTATTTT	CASSPPRLAGLTDTQYF
TRBV20-1	TRBD2	few	TRBJ2-1	TGCAGTGCTAGAGAAAGACTAGCGGGGGGTCTCCTTTACAATGAGCAGTTCTTC	CSARERLAGGLLYNEQFF
TRBV20-1	NA	many	TRBJ2-7	TGCAGTGCCCGATCTGCAGGGCCAGCGGACGAGCAGTACTTC	CSARSAGPADEQYF
TRBV6-2/TRBV6-3	NA	NA	TRBJ2-1	TGTGCCAGCAGTTACTCGTTGTATCGACTAGAGCAGTTCTTC	CASSYSLYRLEQFF
TRBV12-3/TRBV12-4	TRBD2	many	TRBJ2-1	TGTGCCAGCAGTTTGGGACTAGCGGGAGTAGGGGAGCAGTTCTTC	CASSLGLAGVGEQFF
TRBV25-1	NA	NA	TRBJ2-7	TGTGCCAGCAGTGAACCGGGAGAGGTCTACGAGCAGTACTTC	CASSEPGEVYEQYF
TRBV20-1	NA	few	TRBJ2-5	TGCAGTGCTTACCAAGAGACCCAGTACTTC	CSAYQETQYF
TRBV11-2	TRBD2	few	TRBJ2-3	TGTGCCAGCAGCTTAGACCCCGGGCTAGCGGGGGGGCGTAGCACAGATACGCAGTATTTT	CASSLDPGLAGGRSTDTQYF